The sequence of this T cell receptor (beta chain) was determined in a study of T cell responses to AZD1222 COVID-19 vaccine. Study context: Pooled together were second doses at about 4 or about 12 weeks.

CDR1 MNHEY and CDR2 SVGEGT come from the germline V gene. The CDR3 covers 13 residues. V was cut by 4 bases and J by 3 bases, with 10 bases left in between. This table comes from immunoSEQ multiplex PCR, and its TCRdb copy is limited to in-frame clones, with some not included. The profile covers some 140,000 clones, with 92% appearing a single time and about 2.1% taken by the ten largest. Sequences were derived from peripheral blood, sampled on day 0 of AZD1222 vaccination. This clonotype originated in an adult in good health. The chain recombines TRBV6-2 or TRBV6-3 with TRBJ2-7, with a tentative D call TRBD1 (5 bases). The CDR3 protein is CASSFEGVYEQYF. In nucleotides, the CDR3 is TGTGCCAGCAGTTTTGAAGGGGTCTACGAGCAGTACTTC.